What follows are 32 T cell receptor beta chains derived from one specimen sequenced in a study of blood T cell repertoires in COVID-19. Assay used: immunoSEQ multiplex PCR; TCRdb lists only in-frame clones, some missing. The sample lists roughly 220,000 clones, 90% seen once, with roughly 15% in the top ten. The sequencing input was PBMCs or T cells enriched from blood (not recorded which). The source of these receptors is a man aged 25-45 years who had been exposed to COVID-19.

The J gene is TRBJ1-4, the V gene TRBV15; D is ambiguous. Germline V CDR1 and CDR2: LNHNV, YYDKDF (reference sequence). This CDR3 has 14 residues. V lost 0 bases, J lost 7 bases, and 9 bases lay in between. In DNA form, the CDR3 reads TGTGCCACCAGCAGAGAGAGTTGGAGTGAAAAACTGTTTTTT. Protein: CATSRESWSEKLFF.

V usage is TRBV13 and J usage is TRBJ1-1; tentatively, D is TRBD1 (5 bases). V was pared by 5 bases and J by 8 bases, with 30 bases between. This CDR3 has 18 amino acids. Germline assignment: CDR1 PRHDT and CDR2 FYEKMQ (reference sequence). The CDR3 sequence: CASSLRPGTPRNLFEAFF. Here the CDR3 DNA reads TGTGCCAGCAGCCTACGTCCTGGGACTCCCCGTAATCTATTCGAAGCTTTCTTT.

This clone showed up just once. V usage is TRBV7-9 and J usage is TRBJ2-7; the match to TRBD1 covers 9 bases. Germline CDR1 SEHNR, CDR2 FQNEAQ (reference sequence). Trimming removed 1 base from V and 7 bases from J; junction bases left unmatched: 8. The CDR3 consists of 15 residues. In nucleotides, the CDR3 is TGTGCCAGCAGCTTAGTAGGGACAGGGCTTGGGGAGCAGTACTTC. Residues: CASSLVGTGLGEQYF.

The chain links TRBV7-2 to TRBJ1-2; 9 bases line up with TRBD1. Germline trimming cut 1 base from V and 5 bases from J; bases unmatched to any gene: 5. CDR1 and CDR2 (germline): SGHTA, FQGNSA. The CDR3 is 15 amino acids. The CDR3 DNA reads as TGTGCCAGCAGCTTAGGGGGACAGGGAAAGTATGGCTACACCTTC. As protein: CASSLGGQGKYGYTF.

There are a few counts of this clone. The V gene is TRBV6-5, the J gene TRBJ1-6; D gene unclear. Germline CDR1 is MNHEY and CDR2 is SVGAGI. This CDR3 has 12 residues. The germline V and J ends were trimmed by 2 bases and 7 bases, with 3 bases remaining between them. The CDR3 loop reads CASSYRNSPLHF. The CDR3 nucleotides are TGTGCCAGCAGTTACCGGAATTCACCCCTCCACTTT.

The gene calls are TRBV14 and TRBJ1-1; 7 bases agree with TRBD1. Germline V gene data show CDR1 as SGHDN and CDR2 as FVKESK. There are 14 residues in the CDR3. With 4 bases clipped from V and 1 base from J, the junction kept 3 bases outside the gene matches. Written as DNA, the CDR3 is TGTGCCAGCAGCCCAAGACAGGGGAACACTGAAGCTTTCTTT. It yields the protein CASSPRQGNTEAFF. The entire variable domain, with the rest obtained from reference TRBV14 and TRBJ1-1, is as follows: EAGVTQFPSHSVIEKGQTVTLRCDPISGHDNLYWYRRVMGKEIKFLLHFVKESKQDESGMPNNRFLAERTGGTYSTLKVQPAELEDSGVYFCASSPRQGNTEAFFGQGTRLTVV.

V gene TRBV20-1 combines with J gene TRBJ1-4; 7 nucleotides align to TRBD1. CDR1 is DFQATT and CDR2 is SNEGSKA in the germline V gene (reference sequence). This CDR3 contains 11 residues. CDR3 nucleotides: TGCAGAGGGGGCGGTGATGAAAAACTGTTTTTT. Translation gives CRGGGDEKLFF.

The V call is TRBV16, the J call TRBJ1-5; 8 positions match TRBD1. Germline CDR1 is KGHSY and CDR2 is FQNENV. The CDR3 covers 14 residues. V trimming: 1 base; J trimming: 4 bases; junction bases outside the gene matches: 0. CDR3 loop: CASSQWTGNQPQHF. CDR3 DNA sequence: TGTGCCAGCAGCCAATGGACAGGGAATCAGCCCCAGCATTTT. Variable domain in full (rest from reference TRBV16 and TRBJ1-5): GEEVAQTPKHLVRGEGQKAKLYCAPIKGHSYVFWYQQVLKNEFKFLISFQNENVFDETGMPKERFSAKCLPNSPCSLEIQATKLEDSAVYFCASSQWTGNQPQHFGDGTRLSIL.

The chain employs TRBV5-1 and TRBJ2-1, with 9 bases lining up with TRBD2. The CDR3 extends over 17 amino acids. Unmatched junction bases numbered 12, after V lost 0 bases and J lost 8 bases. The germline gives CDR1 SGHRS, CDR2 YFSETQ. CDR3 sequence (DNA): TGCGCCAGCAGCTTGGCAAGCGGGGGGCCTCAATCCGATGAGCAGTTCTTC. The encoded protein is CASSLASGGPQSDEQFF.

As DNA, the CDR3 is TGCGCCAGCAGCCAACCCCGGGAAAAACTGTTTTTT. This codes for CASSQPREKLFF. The chain joins TRBV4-1 to TRBJ1-4; D is unclear. Trimming left V 2 bases short and J 8 bases short, with 6 bases between. This CDR3 region has 12 residues. The germline V gene has CDR1 MGHRA and CDR2 YSYEKL.

The V call is TRBV15, the J call TRBJ2-6, with D perhaps TRBD1 (6 bases). Germline V gene data show CDR1 as LNHNV and CDR2 as YYDKDF (reference sequence). This CDR3 has 18 residues. V was pared by 4 bases and J by 0 bases, with 16 bases between. CDR3 residues: CATSTDRRHLSGANVLTF. For the CDR3, the DNA is TGTGCCACCAGCACGGACAGAAGACATCTCTCTGGGGCCAACGTCCTGACTTTC.

Written as DNA, the CDR3 is TGTGCCAGCAGCGCAGCTGAGGTGTTTGAGCAGTACTTC. This codes for CASSAAEVFEQYF. The chain is built from TRBV13 and TRBJ2-7; D not certain. This CDR3 contains 13 residues. The V end lost 5 bases, the J end lost 7 bases, and 15 bases lay between the germline ends. The germline CDR1 and CDR2 sequences are PRHDT and FYEKMQ (reference sequence).

DNA of the CDR3: TGTGCCAGCAGTTACTTTTGGGGACAGGGGACCTACGAGCAGTACTTC. Translated: CASSYFWGQGTYEQYF. This chain links TRBV2 with TRBJ2-7, with 10 positions matching TRBD1. Germline CDR1 is SNHLY and CDR2 is FYNNEI. The CDR3 has 16 residues. V trimming: 5 bases; J trimming: 2 bases; junction bases outside the gene matches: 9.

The chain combines TRBV19 with TRBJ2-7, with D possibly being TRBD2 (6 bases). V lost 4 bases, J lost 3 bases, and 10 bases lay in between. CDR3 length: 13 residues. Germline V gene lookup returns CDR1 LNHDA and CDR2 SQIVND (reference sequence). CDR3 sequence: CASSSPGGYEQYF. The CDR3 coding sequence is TGTGCCAGTAGTAGCCCCGGGGGCTACGAGCAGTACTTC.

The V call is TRBV18, the J call TRBJ2-3; D is possibly TRBD1 (6 bases). Trimming stripped 4 bases from V and 4 bases from J, with 12 bases between. The CDR3 spans 14 residues. CDR1 KGHSH and CDR2 LQKENI come from the germline V gene. The chain's CDR3 is CASSRGGVPDTQYF. For the CDR3, the DNA is TGTGCCAGCTCACGAGGGGGTGTCCCAGATACGCAGTATTTT.

The chain is built from TRBV19 and TRBJ2-5, with 11 bases lining up with TRBD1. Germline values: CDR1 LNHDA, CDR2 SQIVND (reference sequence). The CDR3 is 15 residues long. The V segment lost 8 bases and the J segment 5 bases; nucleotides outside the gene matches: 10. CDR3 amino acids: CASGRPGQGGETQYF. For the CDR3, the DNA is TGTGCCAGTGGCCGACCGGGACAGGGGGGCGAGACCCAGTACTTC.

The genes are TRBV11-2 and TRBJ2-7; 9 bases match TRBD2. The CDR3 runs to 15 residues. Germline V lookup: CDR1 SGHAT, CDR2 FQNNGV. J gave up 4 bases and V 3 bases, and 7 bases lay outside the gene matches. The CDR3: CASSFYLTSGYEQYF. As DNA, the CDR3 is TGTGCCAGCAGCTTCTATTTGACTAGCGGTTACGAGCAGTACTTC. The full variable domain, completed using reference TRBV11-2 and TRBJ2-7, is EAGVAQSPRYKIIEKRQSVAFWCNPISGHATLYWYQQILGQGPKLLIQFQNNGVVDDSQLPKDRFSAERLKGVDSTLKIQPAKLEDSAVYLCASSFYLTSGYEQYFGPGTRLTVT.

J is TRBJ1-2 and V is TRBV4-1; 9 positions agree with TRBD1. CDR3 size: 15 residues. The ends lost 0 bases at V and 4 bases at J; junction bases unmatched: 3. Germline CDR1 MGHRA, CDR2 YSYEKL. CDR3 in DNA: TGCGCCAGCAGCCAAGATGGACAGGGGCTCTATGGCTACACCTTC. As protein: CASSQDGQGLYGYTF.

The rearrangement joins TRBV9 to TRBJ1-2; the D gene is possibly TRBD1 (5 bases). The CDR3 is made up of 15 amino acids. Germline V gene data show CDR1 as SGDLS and CDR2 as YYNGEE. Trimming took off 2 bases at V and 3 bases at J, with 14 bases between the two ends. CDR3 loop: CASSVMEGRDYGYTF. As DNA, the CDR3 is TGTGCCAGCAGCGTTATGGAGGGGCGCGACTATGGCTACACCTTC. The variable domain in full, with the rest retrieved from reference TRBV9 and TRBJ1-2, is DSGVTQTPKHLITATGQRVTLRCSPRSGDLSVYWYQQSLDQGLQFLIQYYNGEERAKGNILERFSAQQFPDLHSELNLSSLELGDSALYFCASSVMEGRDYGYTFGSGTRLTVV.

The chain employs TRBV6-5 and TRBJ1-1, with D maybe TRBD1 (5 bases). The germline V gene has CDR1 MNHEY and CDR2 SVGAGI. The ends were cut back, 6 bases at V and 7 bases at J, with 12 bases in the middle. CDR3 size: 12 residues. The chain's CDR3 is CASSHLGGEAFF. The CDR3 coding sequence is TGTGCCAGCAGCCACCTCGGGGGTGAAGCTTTCTTT.

The V and J genes are TRBV18 and TRBJ1-2; D uncertain. The V and J ends lost 3 bases and 7 bases respectively, with 15 bases between them. Germline loops: CDR1 KGHSH, CDR2 LQKENI. The CDR3 contains 14 residues. CDR3 region: CASSPNPEVAGYTF. The CDR3 region has the DNA TGTGCCAGCTCACCCAACCCCGAGGTGGCTGGCTACACCTTC.

The chain employs TRBV4-1 and TRBJ2-1; TRBD2 agrees at 8 bases. The germline V gene encodes CDR1 MGHRA and CDR2 YSYEKL. This CDR3 spans 16 amino acids. Losses at the gene ends were 4 bases for V and 5 bases for J; bases not matched to a gene: 10. The CDR3: CASSPAGTRFHNEQFF. CDR3 DNA: TGCGCCAGCAGCCCAGCCGGGACTAGATTTCACAATGAGCAGTTCTTC.

Only one count was recorded for this clone. The CDR3 bases are TGTGCCAGCAGCTTTAAGGACACCAAGAGGAATCCCATTCAGTACTTC. This encodes CASSFKDTKRNPIQYF. The chain links TRBV5-6 to TRBJ2-4; tentative D call: TRBD1 (5 bases). The CDR3 has 16 residues. Per germline, CDR1 SGHDT and CDR2 YYEEEE. Trimming shortened V by 2 bases and J by 9 bases, and 21 bases separated the two germline ends.

The rearrangement joins TRBV10-3 to TRBJ1-2; possible D gene TRBD1, 6 bases. CDR1 is ENHRY, CDR2 SYGVKD, per germline. Trimming cost V 7 bases and J 5 bases, with 11 bases left between them. The CDR3 runs 12 residues. The CDR3 DNA is TGTGCCATCATGCGACAGGCTTATGGCTACACCTTC. This encodes CAIMRQAYGYTF.

The rearrangement uses TRBV18 and TRBJ2-3; a possible D gene is TRBD2 (5 bases). CDR1 KGHSH and CDR2 LQKENI come from the germline V gene. V gave up 3 bases and J gave up 6 bases, with 13 bases separating them. This CDR3 is 14 amino acids long. The CDR3 is CASSPPGLTDTQYF. As DNA, the CDR3 is TGTGCCAGCTCACCTCCCGGACTGACGGATACGCAGTATTTT.

The chain links TRBV4-3 to TRBJ1-3; 7 bases line up with TRBD1. With V trimmed by 1 base and J by 8 bases, 5 bases remained unmatched. CDR3 length: 14 amino acids. Per germline, CDR1 LGHNA and CDR2 YSLEER. CDR3 sequence (DNA): TGCGCCAGCAGCCAAGGACAGGGAGAACACACCATATATTTT. It encodes CASSQGQGEHTIYF.

The chain carries TRBV5-6 and TRBJ1-3; D is possibly TRBD1 (6 bases). The germline V and J ends were trimmed by 5 bases and 4 bases, with 16 bases remaining between them. The germline V gene has CDR1 SGHDT and CDR2 YYEEEE. The CDR3 is 15 amino acids. In nucleotides, the CDR3 is TGTGCCAGCAGGCCGTATGGGGGCACCGGAAACACCATATATTTT. This encodes CASRPYGGTGNTIYF.

The chain is built from TRBV27 and TRBJ1-1; D is ambiguous. Germline V gene sequence: CDR1 MNHEY, CDR2 SMNVEV (reference sequence). This CDR3 is built from 13 residues. V dropped 2 bases and J dropped 7 bases, with 11 bases sitting between them. CDR3 nucleotides: TGTGCCAGCAGTTTACGAGGCCCGGGTGAAGCTTTCTTT. Amino acids: CASSLRGPGEAFF.

The CDR3 spells CASSLRTGKFNEQFF. DNA of the CDR3: TGTGCCAGCAGCCTAAGGACAGGAAAATTCAATGAGCAGTTCTTC. The rearrangement links TRBV3-1 (or the pseudogene TRBV3-2) to TRBJ2-1, with 7 bases that match TRBD1. CDR1 LGHDT and CDR2 YNNKEL come from the germline V gene (reference sequence). J lost 6 bases, V lost 4 bases, and 9 bases had no gene match. The length of the CDR3 is 15 residues.

V gene TRBV4-1 combines with J gene TRBJ2-7; 7 bases align to TRBD1. Trimming at V came to 5 bases and at J to 6 bases, leaving 7 bases not matched to a gene. Germline V gene sequence: CDR1 MGHRA, CDR2 YSYEKL. There are 13 residues in the CDR3. CDR3 in amino acids: CASSLIRGLEQYF. For the CDR3, the DNA is TGCGCCAGCAGCTTAATTAGGGGGCTCGAGCAGTACTTC.

CDR3 amino acids: CASSQSSQNIQYF. The DNA for the CDR3 is TGCGCCAGCAGCCAAAGTAGCCAAAACATTCAGTACTTC. This chain links TRBV4-3 with TRBJ2-4; D remains ambiguous. From germline, CDR1 is LGHNA and CDR2 YSLEER. CDR3 length equals 13 residues. V was pared by 2 bases and J by 5 bases, with 7 bases between.

This rearrangement joins TRBV5-1 to TRBJ2-5, with D possibly being TRBD1 (6 bases). V was trimmed by 6 bases and J by 3 bases, leaving 15 bases between them. The CDR3 has 14 amino acids. Germline values: CDR1 SGHRS, CDR2 YFSETQ. The CDR3 DNA reads as TGCGCCAGCAAACAAGGGGGTCGGAAAGAGACCCAGTACTTC. Encoded protein: CASKQGGRKETQYF. Supplemented by reference TRBV5-1 and TRBJ2-5, the full variable domain reads KAGVTQTPRYLIKTRGQQVTLSCSPISGHRSVSWYQQTPGQGLQFLFEYFSETQRNKGNFPGRFSGRQFSNSRSEMNVSTLELGDSALYLCASKQGGRKETQYFGPGTRLLVL.